This T cell receptor beta chain emerged from a study of blood T cell repertoires in COVID-19. Study in general: Sample material is recorded as cDNA or gDNA derived from T cells, B-cell-depleted T cells, or PBMCs.

Per germline, CDR1 MDHEN and CDR2 SYDVKM. The CDR3 spans 15 residues. Trimming removed 3 bases from V and 4 bases from J; junction bases left unmatched: 7. Authors' analysis steps: Estimation of nucleated cell counts was performed using reference gene primer amplification. TCRdb's copy holds only in-frame clones and misses some; the assay was immunoSEQ multiplex PCR. The V and J calls and clone size were taken over from that table, and D and trimming were inferred from the DNA. This repertoire shows about 260,000 clones, around four fifths found once; its top ten account for under 5.5%. Only a few counts were recorded for this clone.

The sequenced sample consisted of peripheral blood. This clonotype was sampled from a man aged 55 to 69 with acute or convalescent COVID-19. The gene calls are TRBV28 and TRBJ2-3, with 7 bases lining up with TRBD2. CDR3 nucleotide sequence: TGTGCCAGCAGTTTTAGGGCCAGCGGGGCAGATACGCAGTATTTT. Encoded protein: CASSFRASGADTQYF.